This record looks at one TCR beta chain sequence and its context. Antigen unknown. Measured with immunoSEQ multiplex PCR; TCRdb has only the in-frame clones, and not every one. The sample yields some 650,000 clones, 97% seen once. CDR3 size: 15 residues. The V gene lost 6 bases and the J gene lost 0 bases, with 12 bases spanning the gap. Germline CDR1 reads MNHEY; CDR2 reads SMNVEV (reference sequence). This record belongs to a study of shared clonotypes between healthy human individuals. Study-level findings and limits: Researchers sampled blood only, noting tissue repertoires likely differ.

This chain uses TRBV27 with TRBJ1-5; D may be TRBD1 (6 bases). The source material was naive CD4+ T cells sorted from blood. Subset given: CD45RA+ positively selected. The sequence was collected from a woman in her 30s in good health. The CDR3 DNA sequence: TGTGCCAGCAGAAGGACAGCCCTTAGCAATCAGCCCCAGCATTTT. The encoded protein is CASRRTALSNQPQHF.